The sequence of this T cell receptor beta chain was determined in a study of PD-1 blockade in classical Hodgkin lymphoma. With V trimmed by 7 bases and J by 7 bases, 9 bases remained unmatched. Germline assignment: CDR1 SNHLY and CDR2 FYNNEI. This CDR3 spans 15 amino acids. The time point denotes: cycle 4 day 1 (C4D1), after 5 to 7 weeks of nivolumab. In every patient, relapse followed autologous stem cell transplantation, while exposure to brentuximab vedotin differed. Sequencing used immunoSEQ multiplex PCR; TCRdb keeps in-frame clones, though not all of them. The table records approximately 89,000 clones, 65% to 85% of them present only once.

The material sequenced was peripheral blood mononuclear cells (PBMCs), taken before the fourth cycle of nivolumab. The origin of this receptor is a human donor with classical Hodgkin lymphoma. The V call is TRBV2, the J call TRBJ2-1; 11 bases are shared with TRBD1. DNA of the CDR3: TGTGCCAGCACCGCCCCCGGGACAGGGGGGAATGAGCAGTTCTTC. Residues: CASTAPGTGGNEQFF.